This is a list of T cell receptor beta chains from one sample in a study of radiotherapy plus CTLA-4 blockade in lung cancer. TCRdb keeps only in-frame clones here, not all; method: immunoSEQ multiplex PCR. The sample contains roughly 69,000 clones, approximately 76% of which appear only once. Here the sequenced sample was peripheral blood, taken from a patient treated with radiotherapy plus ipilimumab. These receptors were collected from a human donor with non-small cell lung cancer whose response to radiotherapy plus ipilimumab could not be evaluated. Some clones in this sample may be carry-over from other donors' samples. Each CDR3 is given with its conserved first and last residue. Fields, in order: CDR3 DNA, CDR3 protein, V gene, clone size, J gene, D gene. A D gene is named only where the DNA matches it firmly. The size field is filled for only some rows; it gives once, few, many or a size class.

TGTGCCAGTAGTCTACTAGCGGGGGGGCGGAAAGATACGCAGTATTTT CASSLLAGGRKDTQYF TRBV19 . TRBJ2-3 TRBD2
TGCGCCAGCAGCTATGGACAGGGAGGTGCCACTGAAGCTTTCTTT CASSYGQGGATEAFF TRBV5-1 . TRBJ1-1 TRBD1
TGCGCCAGCAGCTTGGGGACAGATCGGAATGAGCAGTTCTTC CASSLGTDRNEQFF TRBV5-1 . TRBJ2-1 .
TGTGCCAGCAGCAGAGAATGGGACAACCCCCGGGCCACTGAAGCTTTCTTT CASSREWDNPRATEAFF TRBV9 . TRBJ1-1 .
TGTGCCAGCAGCCAAGCCGGGACAGCACCTGAAAAACTGTTTTTT CASSQAGTAPEKLFF TRBV4-2 many TRBJ1-4 TRBD1
TGTGCCAGCAGCCATAGCGGGGTTGGTTCCTGGATCTTC CASSHSGVGSWIF TRBV11-2 once TRBJ2-1 TRBD2
TGTGCCAGCAGTTATTCACAGGGCCACTATAATTCACCCCTCCACTTT CASSYSQGHYNSPLHF TRBV28 . TRBJ1-6 .
TGTGCCAGCACCCCCACCCTAGGGGGCGCGGGGTATGGCTACACCTTC CASTPTLGGAGYGYTF TRBV5-5 few TRBJ1-2 TRBD1
TGTGCCAGCAGCCAAGGGACTGTTTCCTACGAGCAGTACTTC CASSQGTVSYEQYF TRBV7-2 . TRBJ2-7 .
TGTGCCAGCAGTTTGAACAACCCAGATACGCAGTATTTT CASSLNNPDTQYF TRBV28 . TRBJ2-3 .
TGTGCCAGCAGCTTAAGGGACAGGGGAACCGGGGAGCTGTTTTTT CASSLRDRGTGELFF TRBV7-8 . TRBJ2-2 TRBD1
TGTGCCAGCAGCCCACCGGGACAGGGAATTAACCCTGAAGCTTTCTTT CASSPPGQGINPEAFF TRBV7-9 . TRBJ1-1 TRBD1
TGCAGCGTCTCTGACAGGACGATGAACACTGAAGCTTTCTTT CSVSDRTMNTEAFF TRBV29-1 . TRBJ1-1 .
TGCGCCGCAAGCCAGGGCAGTCACATCGAGGATGAGCAGTTCTTC CAASQGSHIEDEQFF TRBV5-1 . TRBJ2-1 .
TGTGCCAGCTCACCGCTACCGGGACATATGCGCTCTGGAAACACCATATATTTT CASSPLPGHMRSGNTIYF TRBV18 . TRBJ1-3 .
TGTGCCAGCATGAAAGGGGGCCGCGACGAGCAGTACTTC CASMKGGRDEQYF TRBV28 . TRBJ2-7 TRBD1
TGTGCCTGGAGTTCCGCGGGGGCGAACTACAATGAGCAGTTCTTC CAWSSAGANYNEQFF TRBV30 . TRBJ2-1 .
TGTGCCAGCAGGTCACAGCTCTCTGGAAACACCATATATTTT CASRSQLSGNTIYF TRBV2 . TRBJ1-3 .
TGTGCCAGCAGTGCTACAGGGTTCGACTCACCCCTCCACTTT CASSATGFDSPLHF TRBV27 few TRBJ1-6 .
TGCGCCAGCAGCTTTGAAGGGGGCACTGAAGCTTTCTTT CASSFEGGTEAFF TRBV5-1 . TRBJ1-1 .